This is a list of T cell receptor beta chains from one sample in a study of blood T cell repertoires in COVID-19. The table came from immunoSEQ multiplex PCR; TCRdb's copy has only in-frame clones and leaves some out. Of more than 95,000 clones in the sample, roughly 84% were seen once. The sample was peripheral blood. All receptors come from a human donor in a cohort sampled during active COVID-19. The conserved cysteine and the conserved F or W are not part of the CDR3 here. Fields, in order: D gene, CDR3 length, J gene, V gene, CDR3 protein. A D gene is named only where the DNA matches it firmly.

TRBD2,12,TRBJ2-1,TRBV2,ASRGLAGGHEQF
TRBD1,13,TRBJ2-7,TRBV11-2,ASSAPGTASYEQY
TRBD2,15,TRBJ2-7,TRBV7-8,ASSRLGLAGGPYEQY
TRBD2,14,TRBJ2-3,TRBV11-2,ASSIGTSGSSDTQY
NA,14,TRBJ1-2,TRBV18,ASSPPLDRANYGYT
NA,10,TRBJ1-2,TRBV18,ASSPEGEGYT
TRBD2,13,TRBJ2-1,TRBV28,ASSLPGLGLTEQF
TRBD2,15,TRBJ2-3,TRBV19,ASTLRGGSGGLDTQY
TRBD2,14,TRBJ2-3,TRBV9,ASSVVGGGSTDTQY
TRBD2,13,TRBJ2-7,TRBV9,ASSPREVPSYEQY
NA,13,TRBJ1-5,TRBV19,ASSIGQTSNQPQH
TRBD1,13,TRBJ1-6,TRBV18,ASSQWTGPDSPLH
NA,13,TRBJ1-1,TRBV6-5,ASSYSGEEVTEAF
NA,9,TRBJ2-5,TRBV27,ASTHQETQY
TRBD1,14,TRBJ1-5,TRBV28,ASSPPLQGASQPQH
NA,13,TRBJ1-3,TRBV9,ASSVGRSSGNTIY
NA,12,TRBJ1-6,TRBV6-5,ASSETYRETPLH
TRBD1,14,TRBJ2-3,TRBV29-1,SVGTAGTGYADTQY
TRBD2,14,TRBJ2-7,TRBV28,ASSPMLSSGKGEQY
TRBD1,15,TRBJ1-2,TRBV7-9,ASSPSFGQVVNYGYT
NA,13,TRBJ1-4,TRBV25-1,ASSLNAILGEKLF
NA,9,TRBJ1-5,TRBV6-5,ASGGNQPQH
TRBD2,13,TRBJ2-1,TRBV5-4,ASSPPGLANNEQF
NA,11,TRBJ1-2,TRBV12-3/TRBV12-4,ASSLRESYGYT
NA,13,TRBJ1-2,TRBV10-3,AISFGQEINYGYT
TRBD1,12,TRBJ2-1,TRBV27,ASLGGTGHNEQF
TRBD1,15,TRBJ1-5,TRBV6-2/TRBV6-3,ASSYSLSGQGAKPQH
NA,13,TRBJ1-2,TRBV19,ASSIMEGSNYGYT
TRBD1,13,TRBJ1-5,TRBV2,ASSARHRGLGPQH